Below, 5 T cell receptor beta chains from the same sample are listed, as sequenced in a study of T cell repertoires in cytomegalovirus infection. The antigens for these receptors are not known. MiXCR was run by TCRdb on the reads, yielding one entry per CDR3 protein. The sample includes 90,000 to 130,000 distinct CDR3 sequences, over 9.5% of them seen just once. Source material: PBMCs, sequenced either directly or after in vitro stimulation (not recorded which). The source of these receptors is a human donor in good health (CMV status not recorded). Some clones in this sample may be carry-over from other donors' samples.

This clonotype was picked up many times. The J gene is TRBJ2-5, the V gene TRBV12-3 or TRBV12-4, with TRBD2 as a possible D gene (6 bases). The length of the CDR3 is 13 residues. Trimming removed 5 bases at V and 5 bases at J, with 12 bases between. The CDR3 DNA is TGTGCCAGCAGTGGGACTGCGTTGGAGACCCAGTACTTC. It specifies CASSGTALETQYF.

This clonotype was observed many times. This rearrangement joins TRBV7-9 to TRBJ2-4, with a weak D call TRBD1 (6 bases). The CDR3 covers 13 residues. With 3 bases removed from V and 10 bases from J, the gap between germline ends came to 13 bases. Germline loops: CDR1 SEHNR, CDR2 FQNEAQ (reference sequence). CDR3 DNA sequence: TGTGCCAGCAGCTTCGACACCCAGGGGATTCAGTACTTC. It translates to CASSFDTQGIQYF.

This clonotype was observed many times. The chain carries TRBV12-3 or TRBV12-4 and TRBJ2-1; D not resolved. V gave up 1 base and J gave up 5 bases, with 6 bases separating them. This CDR3 contains 13 residues. CDR3 nucleotides: TGTGCCAGCAGTTTAGTTCCGAACAATGAGCAGTTCTTC. Translated: CASSLVPNNEQFF.

The rearrangement uses TRBV5-4 and TRBJ1-4; D remains unclear. CDR3 length equals 14 residues. V lost 0 bases and J 2 bases, leaving 5 bases between the germline ends. The germline V gene has CDR1 SGHNT and CDR2 YYREEE (reference sequence). CDR3 in amino acids: CASSLGVTNEKLFF. Written as DNA, the CDR3 is TGTGCCAGCAGCTTGGGGGTTACTAATGAAAAACTGTTTTTT.

This clonotype was detected many times. The chain recombines TRBV7-2 with TRBJ1-6; a possible D gene is TRBD1 (5 bases). The V end was cut by 2 bases, the J end by 9 bases, with 14 bases between. The CDR3 has 15 residues. Germline V gives CDR1 SGHTA, CDR2 FQGNSA. The CDR3 DNA reads as TGTGCCAGCAGCTTATTTCAGGGATTAGGTTCACCCCTCCACTTT. This sequence encodes CASSLFQGLGSPLHF.